This is a list of T cell receptor beta chains from one sample in a study of cytomegalovirus exposure and HLA in healthy donors. The data were produced by immunoSEQ multiplex PCR, yet TCRdb's version contains in-frame clones alone and is incomplete. The sample includes some 190,000 clones, 80% seen only once; the top ten take more than 1.1%. The material sequenced was PBMCs. These receptors came from a girl under 18 in good health and CMV-seropositive. The CDR3 runs from the conserved cysteine through the conserved F or W. Each record gives: V gene, clone size, D gene, J gene, CDR3 DNA, CDR3 protein. D genes are given only for firm matches. A clone size is listed for some rows: how often the clone was seen (once, few, many), or a class if it is expanded.

TRBV18	-	-	TRBJ1-5	TGTGCCAGCTCACCAGGTAGGGGTAGTCAGCCCCAGCATTTT	CASSPGRGSQPQHF
TRBV25-1	-	TRBD1	TRBJ2-3	TGTGCCAGCAGTGAATTCACGGACAGGTTCGCAGATACGCAGTATTTT	CASSEFTDRFADTQYF
TRBV6-5	-	-	TRBJ1-3	TGTGCCAGCAAGCCAGGGGATACCGGAAACACCATATATTTT	CASKPGDTGNTIYF
TRBV7-2	-	-	TRBJ2-1	TGTGCCAGCAGCTTAGCTGTTCAGTTTAATGAGCAGTTCTTC	CASSLAVQFNEQFF
TRBV27	-	-	TRBJ1-5	TGTGCCAGCAGTTCCGGGTATAGCAATCAGCCCCAGCATTTT	CASSSGYSNQPQHF
TRBV27	-	TRBD2	TRBJ2-3	TGTGCCAGCAGTTTCCTCAGCGGGAGTGGTACAGATACGCAGTATTTT	CASSFLSGSGTDTQYF
TRBV27	-	TRBD1	TRBJ1-1	TGTGCCAGCAGTTTATTTTTCGACAGGGGAGGGACTGAAGCTTTCTTT	CASSLFFDRGGTEAFF
TRBV7-8	-	-	TRBJ2-7	TGTGCCAGCAGCTTAGTAGGGTATGGACAGCACTACGAGCAGTACTTC	CASSLVGYGQHYEQYF
TRBV15	-	TRBD1	TRBJ2-1	TGTGCCACCAGCATAGGACCCACAGGGGGTGGGCAGTTCTTC	CATSIGPTGGGQFF
TRBV5-5	-	TRBD2	TRBJ2-5	TGTGCCAGCAGCCCTGGGACTAGCGGGGGGAGAGAGACCCAGTACTTC	CASSPGTSGGRETQYF
TRBV4-3	-	TRBD2	TRBJ2-1	TGCGCCAGCAGCCAAGTTGTGGCTAGCGGATACAATGAGCAGTTCTTC	CASSQVVASGYNEQFF
TRBV28	-	TRBD1	TRBJ1-2	TGTGCCAGCAGAACAGGGGGCTATGGCTACACCTTC	CASRTGGYGYTF
TRBV6-6	few	-	TRBJ1-2	TGTGCCAGCAGTCTTAGGGGGAACTATGGCTACACCTTC	CASSLRGNYGYTF
TRBV6-1	-	-	TRBJ1-5	TGTGCCAGCAGTGGCCGGACACAAGGCAATCAGCCCCAGCATTTT	CASSGRTQGNQPQHF
TRBV7-8	-	TRBD1	TRBJ2-3	TGTGCCAGCAGCCCGGACAGGGGGATTCAGTATTTT	CASSPDRGIQYF
TRBV10-3	-	TRBD2	TRBJ2-7	TGTGCCATCAGTGAGTCCACCCCTAGCGGGAGAACCCACGAGCAGTACTTC	CAISESTPSGRTHEQYF
TRBV7-9	-	TRBD2	TRBJ2-5	TGTGCCAGCAGCTTCGGACTAGCTTGGCAAGAGACCCAGTACTTC	CASSFGLAWQETQYF
TRBV7-2	once	-	TRBJ2-2	TGTGCCAGCAGCTTAGGGACTTCAACCGGGGAGCTGTTTTTT	CASSLGTSTGELFF
TRBV7-9	-	-	TRBJ1-2	TGTGCCAGCAGCTTAGAAAACAGGGATGGCTACACCTTC	CASSLENRDGYTF
TRBV5-1	-	TRBD2	TRBJ2-7	TGCGCCAGCAGCTTGTTTCTAGCGGTCTCCTACGAGCAGTACTTC	CASSLFLAVSYEQYF
TRBV7-9	-	TRBD1	TRBJ1-1	TGTGCCAGCAGCTTAGATTTGACAGGGGAAGCTTTCTTT	CASSLDLTGEAFF
TRBV6-6	-	-	TRBJ1-1	TGTGCCAGCAGTTACGTCAGTACGAACACTGAAGCTTTCTTT	CASSYVSTNTEAFF
TRBV7-9	-	-	TRBJ2-3	TGTGCCAGCAGCCCCAGGGGCCCAGATACGCAGTATTTT	CASSPRGPDTQYF
TRBV6-1	-	TRBD2	TRBJ2-1	TGTGCCAGTTCTGGGACTAGCGTTTACAATGAGCAGTTCTTC	CASSGTSVYNEQFF
TRBV7-2	-	-	TRBJ1-2	TGTGCCAGCAGGGAGACAGGCCGGGGAGGCTACACCTTC	CASRETGRGGYTF
TRBV7-7	-	-	TRBJ1-1	TGTGCCAGCAGCTTAATAAACGGGGAGCAGAACACTGAAGCTTTCTTT	CASSLINGEQNTEAFF
TRBV7-8	few	-	TRBJ2-1	TGTGCCAGCAGCTTACTAGCGGAGGGGGTTTACAATGAGCAGTTCTTC	CASSLLAEGVYNEQFF
TRBV7-2	-	-	TRBJ1-1	TGTGCCAGCACCTTAGCTGGGCAGAGAGCTTTCTTT	CASTLAGQRAFF
TRBV6-5	few	-	TRBJ2-2	TGTGCCAGCAGTCCGTCCTTATACACCGGGGAGCTGTTTTTT	CASSPSLYTGELFF
TRBV9	-	TRBD2	TRBJ2-3	TGTGCCAGCAGCGCCGGACTAGCGGGCCTTCTGGATACGCAGTATTTT	CASSAGLAGLLDTQYF
TRBV4-1	-	-	TRBJ2-1	TGCGCCAGCAGAACCGGGACAATCTACAATGAGCAGTTCTTC	CASRTGTIYNEQFF
TRBV28	-	TRBD2	TRBJ2-5	TGTGCCAGCAGTTTTGAGCGTGGTAGCGGGCCTGCCAAGACCCAGTACTTC	CASSFERGSGPAKTQYF
TRBV6-1	-	-	TRBJ1-6	TGTGCCAGCAGCGTGGGGGGTTCACCCCTCCACTTT	CASSVGGSPLHF
TRBV11-2	-	-	TRBJ2-7	TGTGCCAGCAGCTTAGAAGCCTCCTACGAGCAGTACTTC	CASSLEASYEQYF
TRBV5-8	-	TRBD1	TRBJ1-5	TGTGCCAGCAGCTTAAGGACAGGCGAGGGACAGCCCCAGCATTTT	CASSLRTGEGQPQHF